This T cell receptor beta chain was sequenced for a study of T cells after yellow fever vaccination. Study-wide results and caveats: Abundant clonotypes from the bulk population could contaminate FACS-sorted repertoires. Subsequent to the booster, the majority of primary-vaccination clones reappeared (around 96% CD4, around 90% CD8).

For this clonotype: Its antigen is unknown.

MiXCR was run by TCRdb on the 5' RACE reads, yielding one entry per CDR3 protein. The sample gives hundreds of thousands of distinct CDR3 sequences, more than 5.5% of which show up once; over 12% is in the top ten. This clonotype originated in a young man who received the YFV17D yellow fever vaccine. Sample: PBMCs, taken 5 days after the yellow fever booster vaccination.

The CDR3 is CSVEDPAKNIQYF. In DNA, the CDR3 is TGCAGCGTTGAGGACCCAGCCAAAAACATTCAGTACTTC. This rearrangement joins TRBV29-1 to TRBJ2-4; no reliable D call. The CDR3 length is 13 residues. V shed 3 bases and J shed 0 bases, with 6 bases lying between them. Germline V gene sequence: CDR1 SQVTM, CDR2 ANQGSEA.